The next 4 T cell receptor beta chains were all read from a single sample in a study of read filtering for tumor transcriptome and immune sequencing. Molecular barcoded adaptors covering alpha/delta and beta/gamma chains were used on approximately 440 ng RNA. TCRdb redid the calling of the reads with MiXCR, one entry per CDR3 protein. Of around 40,000 distinct CDR3 sequences listed, around 13% are singletons. The sequenced sample consisted of a population of CD138-negative cells sorted from bone marrow. Every receptor here comes from a donor at least 40 years old with multiple myeloma.

This clonotype was counted many times. This sequence joins TRBV9 and TRBJ2-2, with a weak D call TRBD1 (6 bases). V lost 4 bases, J lost 0 bases, and 10 bases lay in between. Germline CDR1 and CDR2: SGDLS and YYNGEE. The CDR3 has 15 amino acids. Here the CDR3 DNA reads TGTGCCAGCAGCCCAGGGGTTACGAACACCGGGGAGCTGTTTTTT. The encoded protein is CASSPGVTNTGELFF.

This clonotype was seen only a few times. A much bigger clone sits one base away, suggesting this may be a read error. No conserved phenylalanine or tryptophan is present at the end of the CDR3, so a read error is the likely explanation. As DNA, the CDR3 is TGTGCCAGCAGCTTGTTTAGCGGGGGGTACAATGAGCAGTTCTTG. Translating gives CASSLFSGGYNEQFL. This chain links TRBV5-4 with TRBJ2-1, with 10 nucleotides matching TRBD2. This CDR3 is 15 amino acids long. CDR1 and CDR2 from the germline V gene are SGHNT and YYREEE (reference sequence). V dropped 1 base and J dropped 4; count of bases not matched to a gene: 2.

The table lists this clonotype with many counts. This chain connects TRBV6-2 or TRBV6-3 to TRBJ2-1, with D unresolved. Per the germline V gene, CDR1 is MNHEY and CDR2 is SVGEGT. The length of the CDR3 is 16 residues. Trimming pared 6 bases from V and 0 bases from J, leaving 15 bases between. The CDR3 region has the DNA TGTGCCAGCAGCCCCTTCGCCTATAACTCCTACAATGAGCAGTTCTTC. This translates into CASSPFAYNSYNEQFF.

At least ten counts were recorded for this clonotype. V and J are TRBV20-1 and TRBJ2-3; 13 nucleotides agree with TRBD2. In germline, CDR1 is DFQATT, CDR2 SNEGSKA (reference sequence). V gave up 6 bases and J gave up 0 bases; unmatched junction bases: 9. CDR3 length: 17 amino acids. In DNA form, the CDR3 reads TGCAGTGCGGGCGGCGGGACTAGCGGGACTAGCACAGATACGCAGTATTTT. Translating it yields CSAGGGTSGTSTDTQYF.